This T cell receptor beta chain is drawn from a study of molecular identifiers for immune sequencing clone quantification. Investigators produced naive CD8 libraries from 20,000 to 1,000,000 sorted cells, drawing on 10%, 30% or 50% RNA. The CDR3 consists of 16 residues. Trimming took 3 bases from V and 7 from J; bases not matched to a gene: 14. Germline assignment: CDR1 SEHNR and CDR2 FQNEAQ (reference sequence). Study-level results: Jurkat TCR RNA that was spiked in from one cell was reportedly detectable among 750,000 to 1,000,000 naive cells. Molecules of identical TCR sharing a barcode could underestimate highly expanded clone sizes.

With listed TCR primers and previously described methods, bulk TCR libraries were prepared. TCRdb processed the PCR reads anew with MiXCR; each CDR3 protein has one entry. Seen here are about 640,000 distinct CDR3 sequences, 20% observed once, and the top ten hold 0.7% to 1%. This clonotype was observed many times. Its antigen is unknown. The sequenced sample was naive CD8+ T cells from blood, with Jurkat cell RNA spiked in. Noted subset: FACS-sorted CD8+CD4-CCR7+CD45RA+ naive T cells. The chain couples TRBV7-9 to TRBJ1-1, with 7 bases matching TRBD1. The TCR originated in a human donor in good health. Some libraries in this study had Jurkat cell RNA spiked in. This CDR3 reads CASSFSLGGQANEAFF. CDR3 nucleotide sequence: TGTGCCAGCAGCTTTTCCCTTGGCGGACAGGCAAATGAAGCTTTCTTT.